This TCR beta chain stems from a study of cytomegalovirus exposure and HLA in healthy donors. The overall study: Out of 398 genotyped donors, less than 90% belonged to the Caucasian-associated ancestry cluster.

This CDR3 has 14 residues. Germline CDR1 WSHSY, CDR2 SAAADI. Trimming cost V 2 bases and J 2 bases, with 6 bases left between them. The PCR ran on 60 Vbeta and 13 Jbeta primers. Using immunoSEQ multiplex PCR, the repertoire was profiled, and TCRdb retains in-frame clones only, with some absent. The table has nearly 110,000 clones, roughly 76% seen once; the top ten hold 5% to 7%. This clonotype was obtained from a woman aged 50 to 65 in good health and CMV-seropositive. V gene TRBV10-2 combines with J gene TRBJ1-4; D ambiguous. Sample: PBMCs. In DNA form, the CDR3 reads TGCGCCAGCAGTGAGGACACGACTAATGAAAAACTGTTTTTT. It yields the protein CASSEDTTNEKLFF.